The next 27 T cell receptor beta chains were all read from a single sample in a study of metastatic and nonmetastatic thyroid tumors. No patient had received any treatment before thyroid surgery. Using MiXCR, TCRdb reanalyzed the PCR reads. The table lists 50,000 or so clones, roughly a sixth of them singletons. The sequenced sample consisted of blood. These receptors all stem from a female donor with papillary thyroid cancer or a benign thyroid nodule (not recorded which). Some clones in this sample may be carry-over from other donors' samples.

This clone was recorded many times. J is TRBJ1-5 and V is TRBV7-9; no firm D call. V was clipped by 5 bases and J by 5 bases, with 10 bases between them. Germline V gene data show CDR1 as SEHNR and CDR2 as FQNEAQ (reference sequence). The CDR3 has 13 amino acids. The CDR3 region has the DNA TGTGCCAGCAGCCGAGGTCGTGATCAGCCCCAGCATTTT. This gives the protein CASSRGRDQPQHF.

The table lists this clone with many counts. V usage is TRBV28 and J usage is TRBJ2-7; 9 bases match TRBD1. This CDR3 has 15 residues. V trimming: 3 bases; J trimming: 1 base; junction bases outside the gene matches: 4. The germline V gene has CDR1 MDHEN and CDR2 SYDVKM. Here the CDR3 reads CASSFPGTGSYEQYF. CDR3 DNA: TGTGCCAGCAGTTTCCCCGGGACAGGGTCCTACGAGCAGTACTTC.

In this sample, this clone turned up many times. V and J are TRBV2 and TRBJ1-4; D possibly corresponds to TRBD1 (5 bases). V dropped 4 bases and J dropped 0 bases, with 9 bases sitting between them. The CDR3 runs to 15 residues. The germline V gene has CDR1 SNHLY and CDR2 FYNNEI. In DNA form, the CDR3 reads TGTGCCAGCAGTGGCGGACACGCAACTAATGAAAAACTGTTTTTT. Protein sequence: CASSGGHATNEKLFF.

This clone was seen many times. CDR3: CASPETGINNEQFF. DNA of the CDR3: TGTGCCAGCCCCGAGACAGGGATAAACAATGAGCAGTTCTTC. V gene TRBV7-3 combines with J gene TRBJ2-1, with 7 bases identical to TRBD1. The CDR3 runs 14 residues. CDR1 and CDR2 (germline): SGHTA, FQGTGA. V was pared by 8 bases and J by 5 bases, with 9 bases of the junction left unmatched.

This clone was seen at least ten times. V and J are TRBV16 and TRBJ2-2; possibly TRBD2 for D (6 bases). CDR3 length: 16 amino acids. V was shortened by 3 bases and J by 2 bases, with 13 bases between the two germline ends. Germline V gives CDR1 KGHSY, CDR2 FQNENV. This CDR3 reads CASSHGGILNTGELFF. In nucleotides, the CDR3 is TGTGCCAGCAGCCATGGGGGGATTCTTAACACCGGGGAGCTGTTTTTT.

Remarks on this clone: The germline gene is not matched at one end of the junction; a read error may be the cause. The genes are TRBV28 and TRBJ2-7, with 12 positions matching TRBD2. The CDR3 is 14 amino acids. Germline V gives CDR1 MDHEN, CDR2 SYDVKM. DNA of the CDR3: TGTGCCAGCATACAGACTAGCGGGAGAAACGATCAGTACTTC. It translates to CASIQTSGRNDQYF.

This clone was seen ten or more times. J is TRBJ2-1 and V is TRBV9; D is unresolved. This CDR3 comprises 12 residues. The V end lost 0 bases, the J end lost 8 bases, and 6 bases lay between the germline ends. Looked up from germline, CDR1 is SGDLS and CDR2 is YYNGEE. The CDR3 is CASSVDPHEQFF. The CDR3 bases are TGTGCCAGCAGCGTAGATCCCCATGAGCAGTTCTTC.

This clone was seen ten or more times. This chain connects TRBV7-2 to TRBJ2-5; either TRBD1 or TRBD2 may supply D (5 bases each). The V end lost 5 bases, the J end lost 3 bases, and 16 bases lay between the germline ends. The CDR3 length is 15 residues. The germline V gene has CDR1 SGHTA and CDR2 FQGNSA. The CDR3 sequence: CASSLKRGTEETQYF. Here the CDR3 DNA reads TGTGCCAGCAGCCTAAAACGGGGCACCGAAGAGACCCAGTACTTC.

In this sample, this clone turned up many times. The chain links TRBV25-1 to TRBJ2-1; 7 positions agree with TRBD2. Germline V gene data show CDR1 as MGHDK and CDR2 as SYGVNS. The CDR3 is 11 residues long. The trim removed 8 bases at V and 7 bases at J, leaving 2 bases unmatched. Here the CDR3 reads CASSGGNEQFF. DNA of the CDR3: TGTGCCAGCTCCGGGGGGAATGAGCAGTTCTTC.

At least ten counts were recorded for this clone. The genes are TRBV19 and TRBJ2-2; the D is unclear. Trimming took 3 bases from V and 7 from J, leaving 15 bases between them. There are 15 residues in the CDR3. The germline V gene has CDR1 LNHDA and CDR2 SQIVND (reference sequence). This chain's CDR3 is CASSIYGFLGGELFF. DNA for the CDR3: TGTGCCAGTAGTATTTATGGGTTTTTGGGCGGGGAGCTGTTTTTT.

This clone was counted at least ten times. The gene calls are TRBV4-1 and TRBJ1-4; D is unclear. This CDR3 comprises 15 residues. Germline values: CDR1 MGHRA, CDR2 YSYEKL. The V end lost 4 bases, the J end lost 5 bases, and 14 bases lay between the germline ends. As DNA, the CDR3 is TGCGCCAGCAGCCGGAATACGGTAAACAATGAAAAACTGTTTTTT. Protein product: CASSRNTVNNEKLFF.

This sequence joins TRBV5-1 and TRBJ1-5; D not resolved. The CDR3 runs 17 residues. CDR1 is SGHRS, CDR2 YFSETQ, per germline. V dropped 4 bases and J dropped 5 bases, with 22 bases sitting between them. In nucleotides, the CDR3 is TGCGCCAGCAGCCTTGGTGACTTCGGCCTTGGGGATCAGCCCCAGCATTTT. Translating gives CASSLGDFGLGDQPQHF.

At least ten counts were recorded for this clone. The chain links TRBV7-3 to TRBJ1-1, with D hard to call. The length of the CDR3 is 13 residues. Germline values: CDR1 SGHTA, CDR2 FQGTGA. V lost 0 bases and J lost 2, with 4 bases in between. The CDR3 here is CASSLTTNTEAFF. The CDR3 bases are TGTGCCAGCAGCTTAACAACAAACACTGAAGCTTTCTTT.

This clone was counted ten times or more. The chain is built from TRBV6-1 and TRBJ1-4, with 9 bases fitting TRBD1. CDR3 length: 15 amino acids. Germline V CDR1 and CDR2: MNHNS, SASEGT. V trimming: 6 bases; J trimming: 5 bases; junction bases outside the gene matches: 7. In DNA form, the CDR3 reads TGTGCCAGCAGCCTCACCGGGACAGGGAATGAAAAACTGTTTTTT. Protein: CASSLTGTGNEKLFF.

This clone was counted at least ten times. The chain joins TRBV20-1 to TRBJ2-4; D ambiguous. The CDR3 spans 16 residues. Germline V gives CDR1 DFQATT, CDR2 SNEGSKA (reference sequence). Trimming stripped 6 bases from V and 0 bases from J, with 18 bases between. The CDR3 loop is CSAREATRLAKNIQYF. As DNA, the CDR3 is TGCAGTGCCCGCGAGGCCACGCGACTAGCCAAAAACATTCAGTACTTC.

This clone was detected a few times. With a much larger clone just one base away, this may be a read error. V gene TRBV4-1 combines with J gene TRBJ1-1; TRBD1 agrees at 7 bases. The germline gives CDR1 MGHRA, CDR2 YSYEKL. The CDR3 runs to 16 residues. CDR3 sequence (DNA): TGCGCCAGCAGCCAAGATGCGGGACAGATGAACACTGAAGCTTCCTTT. It yields the protein CASSQDAGQMNTEASF.

The chain joins TRBV28 to TRBJ2-1; the D is unclear. Germline CDR1 MDHEN, CDR2 SYDVKM. V was trimmed by 4 bases and J by 6 bases, leaving 22 bases between them. This CDR3 region has 17 residues. The CDR3 region has the DNA TGTGCCAGCAGTTCTCTATTGAAAGCGAAGGTTTCCAATGAGCAGTTCTTC. Residues: CASSSLLKAKVSNEQFF.

The chain is built from TRBV2 and TRBJ2-7, with TRBD1 matching 10 bases. V gave up 2 bases and J gave up 6 bases; unmatched junction bases: 7. The CDR3 has 15 amino acids. Germline values: CDR1 SNHLY, CDR2 FYNNEI. The CDR3 DNA sequence: TGTGCCAGCAGTGAAAGGTCAGGGACAGGGGTCGAGCAGTACTTC. Translation: CASSERSGTGVEQYF.

The table lists this clone with many counts. V is TRBV3-1 and J is TRBJ2-7; unclear D gene. The germline V gene encodes CDR1 LGHDT and CDR2 YNNKEL (reference sequence). Trimming removed 3 bases from V and 3 bases from J, with 12 bases in between. This CDR3 region has 14 residues. CDR3 bases: TGTGCCAGCAGCCATACCGGGCCAATCTACGAGCAGTACTTC. This sequence encodes CASSHTGPIYEQYF.

V usage is TRBV6-1 and J usage is TRBJ2-7; D unresolved. Looked up from germline, CDR1 is MNHNS and CDR2 is SASEGT. This CDR3 region has 15 residues. Trimming cost V 4 bases and J 0 bases, with 13 bases left between them. The CDR3 region is CASSGFGSSSYEQYV. The CDR3 DNA is TGTGCCAGCAGTGGTTTCGGGTCAAGCTCCTACGAGCAGTACGTC.

The chain has TRBV6-2 or TRBV6-3 and TRBJ1-1; D not resolved. The V gene's germline CDR1 is MNHEY and CDR2 SVGEGT. V lost 2 bases and J lost 0, with 13 bases in between. The CDR3 has 16 amino acids. The CDR3 sequence: CASSYAEGELNTEAFF. CDR3 nucleotides: TGTGCCAGCAGTTACGCTGAGGGCGAATTGAACACTGAAGCTTTCTTT.

This rearrangement joins TRBV30 to TRBJ2-7; 15 nucleotides agree with TRBD2. This CDR3 contains 18 residues. V shed 5 bases, J shed 5 bases, and the junction held 16 bases outside the gene matches. Germline loops: CDR1 GTSNPN, CDR2 SVGIG (reference sequence). This chain's CDR3 is CAWLTNTGTSGRTNEQYF. In DNA, the CDR3 is TGTGCCTGGTTAACAAATACCGGGACTAGCGGGAGGACGAACGAGCAGTACTTC.

The table lists this clone with a few counts. The chain links TRBV28 to TRBJ1-2; D is undetermined. The CDR3 runs to 12 residues. The germline CDR1 and CDR2 sequences are MDHEN and SYDVKM. V lost 10 bases and J 7 bases, leaving 16 bases between the germline ends. CDR3 DNA sequence: TGTGCCATCAGCTACATGGGAGGTGGCTACACCTTC. It specifies CAISYMGGGYTF.

The chain uses TRBV6-5 and TRBJ2-7; D unresolved. Germline-derived CDR1 and CDR2 are MNHEY and SVGAGI. The V end lost 5 bases, the J end lost 2 bases, and 10 bases lay between the germline ends. This CDR3 has 13 residues. The CDR3 DNA reads TGTGCCAGCAGTGACCTCGAGCCCTACGAGCAGTACTTC. This sequence encodes CASSDLEPYEQYF.

This clone occurred many times. The genes are TRBV20-1 and TRBJ1-1; 9 bases are shared with TRBD1. Germline CDR1 reads DFQATT; CDR2 reads SNEGSKA (reference sequence). The trim removed 4 bases at V and 8 bases at J, leaving 11 bases unmatched. CDR3 size: 14 residues. CDR3 DNA sequence: TGCAGTGCTAAAAGGACAGGGGTCGAGGGGGAAGCTTTCTTT. As protein: CSAKRTGVEGEAFF.

The count of this clone is one. The junction departs from germline at one end; a sequencing error may be responsible. The gene calls are TRBV4-2 and TRBJ2-5; D is unclear. CDR3 size: 16 residues. The germline CDR1 and CDR2 sequences are LGHNA and YNFKEQ. The CDR3 loop reads CASSQDIGTRRENQYF. The CDR3 coding sequence is TGTGCCAGCAGCCAAGATATAGGCACCAGGCGAGAGAACCAGTACTTC.

This clone was recorded at least ten times. The chain carries TRBV7-9 and TRBJ2-7, with 10 bases matching TRBD1. Trimming cost V 6 bases and J 6 bases; bases outside gene matches: 11. The CDR3 sequence is 15 residues long. Per germline, CDR1 SEHNR and CDR2 FQNEAQ (reference sequence). CDR3 sequence (DNA): TGTGCCAGCAGTTCGCCTAAGACAGGGGGCTTCGAGCAGTACTTC. Protein sequence: CASSSPKTGGFEQYF.